This T cell receptor (beta chain) was captured by sequencing in a study of beta chain features in type 1 diabetes (dated by TCRdb to the late 2010s). Looking at the study overall: Patients and healthy donors did not differ in mean age, gender distribution, total cell number or subset yield. A total of roughly 98,000,000 sorted cells were examined across all samples, and RNA yield correlated strongly with the number of cells per subset. The study compared the TCRB repertoires of sorted circulating CD4+ T cell subsets in recently diagnosed type 1 diabetes patients with those in matched healthy donors. Regulatory and stem cell-like memory subsets were isolated from only 8 patients and about 8 healthy donors, whereas naive and central memory subsets came from all 28 donors.

Findings and caveats that apply to the study as a whole: Sequencing cDNA rather than genomic DNA could over-represent highly expressing activated cells, although activation and CD3 levels did not differ between groups. At VDJ recombination sites, type 1 diabetes patients had fewer insertions and more deleted nucleotides, which implies abnormalities in thymic rearrangement. Naive, central memory and regulatory TCRB repertoires appeared to be more alike among patients than among healthy donors. PCR might favor shorter templates, but patient and control samples were amplified and corrected together, so any skew would affect both groups equally. HLA sub-analyses involved small numbers of individuals, so any influence of HLA type on TCRB rearrangement remained unresolved. A moderate but significant shortening of TCRB CDR3 length was observed in type 1 diabetes patients in all four CD4+ subsets.

Each donor gave one peripheral blood draw, approximately 110 mL on average, collected into heparinised tubes. A BD FACSAria II was used to sort naive, central memory, regulatory and stem cell-like memory CD4+ T cells with a panel that included CD45RO, CCR7, CD25, CD127, CD95 and CD27. All sorted populations exceeded 95% purity. Right away, PBMCs were isolated by Lymphoprep density gradient centrifugation and were stained directly, with no culture step. Samples were stained and sorted in pairs, with one healthy donor and one patient per experiment, so that batch effects were minimized. All of the isolated RNA was reverse transcribed with the High Capacity cDNA Reverse Transcription Kit, so expressed TCRB transcripts were sequenced. Deep immunoSEQ sequencing was applied to naive, central memory and regulatory T cell samples, giving an average of approximately 3.8 million total reads per sample. Sorted cells were lysed in RLT buffer and RNA was extracted with DNase-treated RNeasy Micro or Mini kits, depending on cell number. To prevent cross-contamination, each cell subset was processed individually, whereas patient and healthy donor samples were processed jointly. The immunoSEQ multiplex PCR was used to amplify TCRB sequences from cDNA, yielding 87-bp fragments that span the CDR3 region. The amplicons were sequenced using the Illumina HiSeq platform. The source study handled its data this way. PCR bias was computationally corrected using synthetic template baselines, reads within Hamming distance 2 were collapsed, and singletons that could not be merged were discarded. Reads were aligned to IMGT to assign V, D and J genes, CDR3 length, and insertions or deletions at six rearrangement sites. Within each subset, clonotype counts were normalized to the number of sorted cells before true diversity and Gini coefficients were calculated with the tcR R package. The overlap coefficient, calculated on TCRB nucleotide sequences, was used to measure repertoire sharing. Out-of-frame TCRB sequences from naive cells were analyzed as a proxy for the pre-selection repertoire. TCRdb obtained this table from immuneACCESS and retained in-frame rearrangements with V and J assigned. These tables miss some clones; where compared with another copy, unresolved V genes account for less than half of the shortfall, and the remainder is unexplained. V and J calls and clone size are those listed in that table; D and trimming were worked out from the DNA. The sample contains more than 350,000 clones, about an eighth of them found a single time. Clones ranked in the top ten supply approximately 0.05% of the sample.

This clone has a handful of counts. Its recognized antigen is unknown. Nothing much larger sits one base from this clone, and base qualities are not available. CDR1 and CDR2 were assigned from the germline V gene (reference sequence) as LNHDA and SQIVND. Counted from cysteine to phenylalanine, this CDR3 has 17 amino acids. The DNA shown is the 51-base CDR3, in frame from base 1. Trimming accounts for 5 bases at V and 7 bases at J, while the number of junction bases matched to no gene is 17. This chain joins TRBV19 to TRBJ2-1, with TRBD1 identical over 7 junction bases. The sample taken for sequencing was naive CD4+ T cells from blood. The cell subset or site label of this sample denotes: true naive CD4+ T cells. This sequence was found in a woman aged 18-30 years in good health. The DNA sequence reads TGTGCCAGTAGTCGGCCGGGCGACAGGGTAGTTGGAAATGAGCAGTTCTTC. It translates as CASSRPGDRVVGNEQFF.